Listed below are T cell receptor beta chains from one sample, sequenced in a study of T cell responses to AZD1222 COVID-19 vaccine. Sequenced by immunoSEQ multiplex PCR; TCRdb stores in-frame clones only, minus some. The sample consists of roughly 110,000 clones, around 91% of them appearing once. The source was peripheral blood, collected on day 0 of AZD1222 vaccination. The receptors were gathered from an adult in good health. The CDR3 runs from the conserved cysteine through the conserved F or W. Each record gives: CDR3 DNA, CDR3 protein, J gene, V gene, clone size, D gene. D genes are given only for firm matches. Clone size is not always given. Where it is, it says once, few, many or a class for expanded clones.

TGTGCCAGCAGTTACGGCAGGGAGGCCTATGGCTACACCTTC CASSYGREAYGYTF TRBJ1-2 TRBV6-6 . .
TGTGCCAGCAGTCAAGCCACATGGCGGGGTCAAGAGACCCAGTACTTC CASSQATWRGQETQYF TRBJ2-5 TRBV5-8 . .
TGTGCCAGCAGCTTAGTTCTGGGCTACGAGCAGTACTTC CASSLVLGYEQYF TRBJ2-7 TRBV7-2 . .
TGTGCCAGCAGCGCACCCGGTAGGACAGGGAATGGCTACACCTTC CASSAPGRTGNGYTF TRBJ1-2 TRBV11-2 . TRBD1
TGTGCCAGCTCACCACGGATCGGCAAGGCACAGAATGATCCCACAGATACGCAGTATTTT CASSPRIGKAQNDPTDTQYF TRBJ2-3 TRBV18 . .
TGTGCCAGCAGCCAAGATTCAGATACGCAGTATTTT CASSQDSDTQYF TRBJ2-3 TRBV3-1/TRBV3-2 . .
TGTGCCAGCAGCTTATCACAGGGTAATGAAAAACTGTTTTTT CASSLSQGNEKLFF TRBJ1-4 TRBV7-9 . .
TGTGCCAGCGGACAGGGACCCATTGAAGCTTTCTTT CASGQGPIEAFF TRBJ1-1 TRBV7-9 . TRBD1
TGTGCCAGCAGCGTAGCAGGGAGGACAGATACGCAGTATTTT CASSVAGRTDTQYF TRBJ2-3 TRBV9 . .
TGTGCCAGCGGACTCCGGGGTAATGAGCAGTTCTTC CASGLRGNEQFF TRBJ2-1 TRBV13 . .
TGTGCCAGTACCTCCCCTAGGGACTCTGGAAACACCATATATTTT CASTSPRDSGNTIYF TRBJ1-3 TRBV19 once .
TGTGCCAGCCGCAGCCGCGGGGCTCCAGATACGCAGTATTTT CASRSRGAPDTQYF TRBJ2-3 TRBV6-5 . .
TGTGCCAGCAGCTTAAATCCCGGGGACAGAGAAGCTTTCTTT CASSLNPGDREAFF TRBJ1-1 TRBV7-2 . TRBD1
TGTGCCAGCAGCTTAGGGGGCACAGGGTTAGGAGGCTACACCTTC CASSLGGTGLGGYTF TRBJ1-2 TRBV7-8 . .
TGCAGTGCTAGAACGGAAGAGACCCAGTACTTC CSARTEETQYF TRBJ2-5 TRBV20-1 few .
TGTGCCACCTCTTATATCGGAGCGAACACCGGGGAGCTGTTTTTT CATSYIGANTGELFF TRBJ2-2 TRBV24-1 . .
TGTGCCAGCAGATCCGGGACAGCGAATCAGCCCCAGCATTTT CASRSGTANQPQHF TRBJ1-5 TRBV6-5 . TRBD1